These 9 T cell receptor beta chains were all obtained from the same sample, sequenced in a study of Ad26.COV2.S vaccination and SARS-CoV-2 variants. As to treatment: about 20 received Ad26.COV2.S at low or high dose, single or two shots; about 5 received placebo; per-sample allocation not given. After the first vaccine or placebo injection, samples were drawn on day 63. The method was immunoSEQ multiplex PCR; TCRdb's version includes in-frame clones alone and lacks a portion of them. The sample shows about 460,000 clones, 89% of them seen only once. The material sequenced was peripheral blood, taken in a trial of Ad26.COV2.S vaccine versus placebo. Every receptor here comes from a person aged 18-60 years who received the Ad26.COV2.S COVID-19 vaccine or a placebo.

The chain combines TRBV7-2 with TRBJ2-1; 9 bases map to TRBD1. The trim removed 2 bases at V and 8 bases at J, leaving 7 bases unmatched. The germline gives CDR1 SGHTA, CDR2 FQGNSA. There are 15 residues in the CDR3. The CDR3 is CASSLYRGLGYEQFF. The CDR3 coding sequence is TGTGCCAGCAGCTTATACAGGGGGCTGGGGTATGAGCAGTTCTTC.

The CDR3 DNA reads TGTGCCAGCAGCTTAGGTCAGGGTTTTAATGAAAAACTGTTTTTT. Protein: CASSLGQGFNEKLFF. The chain uses TRBV7-2 and TRBJ1-4; tentatively, D is TRBD1 (5 bases). The CDR3 sequence is 15 residues long. CDR1 is SGHTA, CDR2 FQGNSA, per germline. Trimming removed 1 base at V and 4 bases at J, with 10 bases between.

The chain couples TRBV19 to TRBJ2-7, with a weak D call TRBD1 (5 bases). The CDR3 totals 15 residues. V gave up 4 bases and J gave up 9 bases, with 22 bases separating them. Germline V gene lookup returns CDR1 LNHDA and CDR2 SQIVND (reference sequence). CDR3 amino acids: CASSTDSVGIKRQYF. The CDR3 nucleotides read TGTGCCAGTAGTACAGACAGCGTCGGCATTAAGCGGCAGTACTTC.

The rearrangement uses TRBV28 and TRBJ2-1; no clear D gene. In germline, CDR1 is MDHEN, CDR2 SYDVKM. The CDR3 has 15 residues. With 8 bases removed from V and 1 base from J, the gap between germline ends came to 15 bases. DNA for the CDR3: TGTGCCAGCTCACGCCCTGCGACTTCCTACAATGAGCAGTTCTTC. Translation: CASSRPATSYNEQFF.

The genes are TRBV30 and TRBJ1-1, with 8 bases identical to TRBD1. CDR1 GTSNPN and CDR2 SVGIG come from the germline V gene (reference sequence). The CDR3 covers 14 residues. Losses at the gene ends were 2 bases for V and 3 bases for J; bases not matched to a gene: 5. For the CDR3, the DNA is TGTGCCTGGAGTACACCAGGGGGCTACACTGAAGCTTTCTTT. Protein sequence: CAWSTPGGYTEAFF. The whole variable domain, remainder taken from reference TRBV30 and TRBJ1-1, is SQTIHQWPATLVQPVGSPLSLECTVEGTSNPNLYWYRQAAGRGLQLLFYSVGIGQISSEVPQNLSASRPQDRQFILSSKKLLLSDSGFYLCAWSTPGGYTEAFFGQGTRLTVV.

This clone was recorded only once. The gene calls are TRBV7-8 and TRBJ2-4; D unresolved. The V end lost 4 bases, the J end lost 0 bases, and 13 bases lay between the germline ends. Germline CDR1 SGHVS, CDR2 FQNEAQ. The CDR3 has 16 residues. The chain's CDR3 is CASSSLAKLAKNIQYF. CDR3 sequence (DNA): TGTGCCAGCAGCTCCCTCGCGAAGCTAGCCAAAAACATTCAGTACTTC.

This sequence joins TRBV7-2 and TRBJ1-2; 7 bases are shared with TRBD1. This CDR3 has 16 residues. V lost 0 bases to trimming and J lost 4 bases; unmatched junction nucleotides: 8. Germline values: CDR1 SGHTA, CDR2 FQGNSA. CDR3 in amino acids: CASSLAGGSSGYGYTF. DNA for the CDR3: TGTGCCAGCAGCTTAGCAGGGGGCTCCTCTGGCTATGGCTACACCTTC.

CDR3 bases: TGCGCCAGCAGCCTCCTCTTCCGTCGGGACAGCTTAGGTTATTCACCCCTCCACTTT. Encoded protein: CASSLLFRRDSLGYSPLHF. J is TRBJ1-6 and V is TRBV4-1; 7 nucleotides agree with TRBD1. V was clipped by 4 bases and J by 8 bases; unmatched bases: 20. The CDR3 is 19 residues long. Germline values: CDR1 MGHRA, CDR2 YSYEKL.

The V and J genes are TRBV18 and TRBJ1-2, with TRBD1 identical over 9 bases. Germline V gene data show CDR1 as KGHSH and CDR2 as LQKENI. The CDR3 has 19 residues. The junction had 20 bases not matched to a gene; V was cut back by 3 bases and J by 6 bases. CDR3 in amino acids: CASSPPLGETGGRGNGYTF. As DNA, the CDR3 is TGTGCCAGCTCACCCCCCCTAGGCGAGACAGGGGGAAGAGGAAATGGCTACACCTTC.